One and the same sample provided the 18 T cell receptor beta chains below, sequenced in a study of STAT3 mutations in large granular lymphocyte leukemia. General study results and limits: Every T-LGLL patient had at least one immunodominant TCRbeta clonotype.

The antigens of these receptors remain unknown. TCRdb keeps only in-frame clones here, not all; method: immunoSEQ multiplex PCR. This sample has approximately 27,000 clones, with about 74% found just once. Input material: peripheral blood mononuclear cells. These receptors were collected from a woman in her forties or fifties with T-cell large granular lymphocyte leukemia. Some clones in this sample may be carry-over from other donors' samples.

The chain is built from TRBV7-8 and TRBJ2-7, with D possibly matching TRBD2 (6 bases). V was shortened by 0 bases and J by 6 bases, with 9 bases between the two germline ends. The CDR3 contains 13 residues. Germline CDR1 SGHVS, CDR2 FQNEAQ. CDR3 bases: TGTGCCAGCAGCTTAGCTGGGGGGACCGAGCAGTACTTC. It is translated as CASSLAGGTEQYF.

This clone was seen a handful of times. J is TRBJ2-3 and V is TRBV7-9; the D gene could be TRBD1 or TRBD2 (5 bases each). There are 16 residues in the CDR3. V was pared by 5 bases and J by 1 base, with 16 bases between. In germline, CDR1 is SEHNR, CDR2 FQNEAQ (reference sequence). For the CDR3, the DNA is TGTGCCAGCAGCATGAGATTTCAGGGACGCACAGATACGCAGTATTTT. It encodes CASSMRFQGRTDTQYF.

The chain has TRBV10-3 and TRBJ1-5; D perhaps matches TRBD1 (5 bases). V was pared by 1 base and J by 8 bases, with 15 bases between. This CDR3 has 15 amino acids. Per germline, CDR1 ENHRY and CDR2 SYGVKD. CDR3 loop: CAISELNSRGKPQHF. DNA of the CDR3: TGTGCCATCAGTGAGTTGAACTCCCGGGGGAAGCCCCAGCATTTT.

The CDR3 sequence is CSVEDWEGEETQYF. The CDR3 DNA reads TGCAGCGTTGAAGATTGGGAAGGGGAAGAGACCCAGTACTTC. V usage is TRBV29-1 and J usage is TRBJ2-5; possibly TRBD1 for D (5 bases). V gave up 0 bases and J gave up 3 bases, with 11 bases separating them. Per germline, CDR1 SQVTM and CDR2 ANQGSEA. CDR3 length: 14 residues.

In its sample, this clone was seen a few times. The rearrangement links TRBV7-9 to TRBJ2-3, with D uncertain. V lost 5 bases, J lost 1 base, and 7 bases lay in between. CDR1 SEHNR and CDR2 FQNEAQ come from the germline V gene (reference sequence). The CDR3 covers 13 residues. CDR3 residues: CASSSLGTDTQYF. DNA of the CDR3: TGTGCCAGCAGCAGTCTGGGCACAGATACGCAGTATTTT.

The J gene is TRBJ2-3, the V gene TRBV5-1; weak D call: TRBD1 (5 bases). This CDR3 region has 15 residues. CDR1 is SGHRS, CDR2 YFSETQ, per germline. The V gene lost 0 bases and the J gene lost 3 bases, with 11 bases spanning the gap. The CDR3 region is CASSLDVGQTDTQYF. The CDR3 coding sequence is TGCGCCAGCAGCTTGGATGTGGGGCAAACAGATACGCAGTATTTT.

This chain joins TRBV14 and TRBJ2-7; no definite D call. The CDR3 has 15 residues. Trimming cost V 2 bases and J 5 bases, with 16 bases left between them. Germline V gives CDR1 SGHDN, CDR2 FVKESK. In nucleotides, the CDR3 is TGTGCCAGCAGCCAACAGACGACCCAAACCAACGAGCAGTACTTC. This codes for CASSQQTTQTNEQYF. Using reference TRBV14 and TRBJ2-7 for the parts outside the CDR3, the full variable domain is EAGVTQFPSHSVIEKGQTVTLRCDPISGHDNLYWYRRVMGKEIKFLLHFVKESKQDESGMPNNRFLAERTGGTYSTLKVQPAELEDSGVYFCASSQQTTQTNEQYFGPGTRLTVT.

This clone was counted between two and nine times. The gene calls are TRBV29-1 and TRBJ1-5, with a possible D match to TRBD1 (5 bases). V was trimmed by 4 bases and J by 7 bases, leaving 11 bases between them. There are 12 residues in the CDR3. Germline V gene lookup returns CDR1 SQVTM and CDR2 ANQGSEA. CDR3 in amino acids: CSVAWGEQPQHF. In DNA form, the CDR3 reads TGCAGCGTTGCTTGGGGGGAACAGCCCCAGCATTTT. The full variable domain, rest sourced from reference TRBV29-1 and TRBJ1-5, is SAVISQKPSRDICQRGTSLTIQCQVDSQVTMMFWYRQQPGQSLTLIATANQGSEATYESGFVIDKFPISRPNLTFSTLTVSNMSPEDSSIYLCSVAWGEQPQHFGDGTRLSIL.

This chain uses TRBV30 with TRBJ2-7, with 9 bases aligning to TRBD2. J gave up 1 base and V 2 bases, and 9 bases lay outside the gene matches. Germline V gene sequence: CDR1 GTSNPN, CDR2 SVGIG (reference sequence). The CDR3 consists of 16 residues. CDR3 sequence (DNA): TGTGCCTGGAGTCCTCCGGGACTAGCTACTTCCTACGAGCAGTACTTC. Residues: CAWSPPGLATSYEQYF. Using reference TRBV30 and TRBJ2-7 for the parts outside the CDR3, the full variable domain is SQTIHQWPATLVQPVGSPLSLECTVEGTSNPNLYWYRQAAGRGLQLLFYSVGIGQISSEVPQNLSASRPQDRQFILSSKKLLLSDSGFYLCAWSPPGLATSYEQYFGPGTRLTVT.

The J gene is TRBJ2-7, the V gene TRBV30; a possible D gene is TRBD1 (5 bases). The CDR3 extends over 13 amino acids. Germline V gives CDR1 GTSNPN, CDR2 SVGIG (reference sequence). With 0 bases removed from V and 1 base from J, the gap between germline ends came to 7 bases. CDR3 nucleotide sequence: TGTGCCTGGAGTGTAGACAGTTCCTACGAGCAGTACTTC. It yields the protein CAWSVDSSYEQYF. Full variable domain (remainder filled in from reference TRBV30 and TRBJ2-7): SQTIHQWPATLVQPVGSPLSLECTVEGTSNPNLYWYRQAAGRGLQLLFYSVGIGQISSEVPQNLSASRPQDRQFILSSKKLLLSDSGFYLCAWSVDSSYEQYFGPGTRLTVT.

This rearrangement joins TRBV10-2 to TRBJ1-5; no definite D call. Per germline, CDR1 WSHSY and CDR2 SAAADI. The CDR3 totals 11 residues. Trimming took off 3 bases at V and 9 bases at J, with 6 bases between the two ends. The CDR3 spells CASSDYRPQHF. The CDR3 DNA is TGCGCCAGCAGTGACTACCGGCCCCAGCATTTT.

The genes are TRBV5-4 and TRBJ2-1, with a weak D call TRBD1 (5 bases). V was clipped by 6 bases and J by 9 bases, with 16 bases between them. The V gene's germline CDR1 is SGHNT and CDR2 YYREEE (reference sequence). The CDR3 has 13 amino acids. The CDR3 region has the DNA TGTGCCAGCACCCCTCCTAGGGGTGCTGAGCAGTTCTTC. This translates into CASTPPRGAEQFF.

The chain is built from TRBV4-3 and TRBJ2-3; 13 bases are shared with TRBD2. This CDR3 spans 19 amino acids. Trimming removed 4 bases from V and 0 bases from J; junction bases left unmatched: 10. Germline-derived CDR1 and CDR2 are LGHNA and YSLEER. CDR3 coding DNA: TGCGCCAGCAGCCCCCAACGACTAGCGGGAGGCTCTAGCACAGATACGCAGTATTTT. It translates to CASSPQRLAGGSSTDTQYF.

The V call is TRBV15, the J call TRBJ2-1; D gene unclear. The germline CDR1 and CDR2 sequences are LNHNV and YYDKDF (reference sequence). The CDR3 sequence is 12 residues long. V lost 3 bases, J lost 9 bases, and 9 bases lay in between. The CDR3 here is CATSSLVGEQFF. DNA of the CDR3: TGTGCCACCAGCAGTCTAGTTGGTGAGCAGTTCTTC.

This chain connects TRBV6-5 to TRBJ2-7; weak D call: TRBD2 (5 bases). From germline, CDR1 is MNHEY and CDR2 SVGAGI. This CDR3 has 13 residues. Trimming removed 6 bases from V and 10 bases from J, with 19 bases in between. CDR3 nucleotide sequence: TGTGCCAGCAGGGCCCGGGGAAGGCATTTCCAGTACTTC. This translates into CASRARGRHFQYF.

This chain joins TRBV6-5 and TRBJ1-2; TRBD1 matches 8 bases. The V segment lost 6 bases and the J segment 5 bases; nucleotides outside the gene matches: 11. The germline V gene encodes CDR1 MNHEY and CDR2 SVGAGI. The CDR3 has 15 amino acids. The CDR3 sequence is CASSYDRGSMYGYTF. The CDR3 DNA follows: TGTGCCAGCAGCTACGACAGGGGATCTATGTATGGCTACACCTTC.

The gene calls are TRBV4-3 and TRBJ2-7, with 7 bases identical to TRBD2. This CDR3 is 16 amino acids long. From germline, CDR1 is LGHNA and CDR2 YSLEER. The junction had 9 bases not matched to a gene; V was cut back by 0 bases and J by 4 bases. The CDR3 sequence is CASSQDISGEGYEQYF. The CDR3 nucleotides read TGCGCCAGCAGCCAAGATATAAGCGGGGAAGGGTACGAGCAGTACTTC.

This clone has only one observation. V usage is TRBV9 and J usage is TRBJ2-1; D is ambiguous. The germline V gene has CDR1 SGDLS and CDR2 YYNGEE. V shed 2 bases and J shed 9 bases, with 9 bases lying between them. There are 12 residues in the CDR3. This CDR3 is CASSVLGVEQFF. CDR3 bases: TGTGCCAGCAGCGTCCTTGGAGTTGAGCAGTTCTTC.